This entry features one TCR beta chain sequence. This specimen comes from a study of control samples from healthy donors and cancer patients. CDR1 and CDR2 (germline): GTSNPN, SVGIG (reference sequence). This CDR3 contains 14 residues. V lost 8 bases and J lost 3, with 20 bases in between. Sequencing used immunoSEQ multiplex PCR; TCRdb keeps in-frame clones, though not all of them. The sample lists tens of thousands of clones, around 89% occurring once. The rearrangement uses TRBV30 and TRBJ2-7; D possibly uses TRBD1 or TRBD2 (5 bases each). The origin of this receptor is a man between 50 and 59 years old in good health. What was sequenced was blood. The CDR3 DNA reads as TGTGCCGGCAGTTCGAGAGGGGCGGGCTACGAGCAGTACTTC. Translating it yields CAGSSRGAGYEQYF.